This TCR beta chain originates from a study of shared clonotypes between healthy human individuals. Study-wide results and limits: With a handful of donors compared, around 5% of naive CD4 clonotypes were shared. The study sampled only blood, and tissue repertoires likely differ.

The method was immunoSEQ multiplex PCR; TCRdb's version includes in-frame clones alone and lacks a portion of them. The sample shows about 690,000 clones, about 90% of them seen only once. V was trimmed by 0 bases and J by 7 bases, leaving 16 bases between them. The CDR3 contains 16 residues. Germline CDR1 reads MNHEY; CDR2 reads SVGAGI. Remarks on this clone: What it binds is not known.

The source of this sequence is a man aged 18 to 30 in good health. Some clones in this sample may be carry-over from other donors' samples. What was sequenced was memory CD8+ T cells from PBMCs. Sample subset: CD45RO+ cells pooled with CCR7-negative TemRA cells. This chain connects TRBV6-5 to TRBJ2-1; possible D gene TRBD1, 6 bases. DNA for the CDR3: TGTGCCAGCAGTTACTCAAAGGTCAGGGGTGCAAATGAGCAGTTCTTC. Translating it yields CASSYSKVRGANEQFF.